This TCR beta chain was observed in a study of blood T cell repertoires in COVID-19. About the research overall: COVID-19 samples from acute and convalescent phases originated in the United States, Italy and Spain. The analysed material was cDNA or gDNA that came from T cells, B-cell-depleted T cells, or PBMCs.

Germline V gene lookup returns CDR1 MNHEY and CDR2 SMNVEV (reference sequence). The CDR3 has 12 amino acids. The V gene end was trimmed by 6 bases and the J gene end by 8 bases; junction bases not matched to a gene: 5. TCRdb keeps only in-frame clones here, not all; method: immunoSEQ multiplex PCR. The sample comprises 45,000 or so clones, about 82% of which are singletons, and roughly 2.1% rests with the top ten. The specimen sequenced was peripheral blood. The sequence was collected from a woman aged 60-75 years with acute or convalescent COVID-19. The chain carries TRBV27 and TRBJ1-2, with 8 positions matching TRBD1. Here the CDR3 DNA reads TGTGCCAGCAGATTCACAGGGGGAGGCTACACCTTC. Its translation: CASRFTGGGYTF.